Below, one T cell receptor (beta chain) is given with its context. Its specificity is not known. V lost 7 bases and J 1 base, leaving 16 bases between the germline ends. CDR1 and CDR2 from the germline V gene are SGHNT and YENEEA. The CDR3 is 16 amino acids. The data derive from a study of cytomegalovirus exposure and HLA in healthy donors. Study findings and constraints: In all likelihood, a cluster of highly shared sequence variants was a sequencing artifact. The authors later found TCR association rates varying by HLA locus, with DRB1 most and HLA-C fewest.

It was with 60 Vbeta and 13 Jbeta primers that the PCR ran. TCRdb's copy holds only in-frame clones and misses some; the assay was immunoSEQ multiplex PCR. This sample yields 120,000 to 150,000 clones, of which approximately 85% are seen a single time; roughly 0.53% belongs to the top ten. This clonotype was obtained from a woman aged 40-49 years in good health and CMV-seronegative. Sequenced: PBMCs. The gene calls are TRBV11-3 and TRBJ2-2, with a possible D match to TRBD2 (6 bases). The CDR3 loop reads CASTEGGPLNTGELFF. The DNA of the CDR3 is TGTGCCAGCACGGAGGGAGGCCCCCTGAACACCGGGGAGCTGTTTTTT.